This T cell receptor (beta chain) was recovered during a study of T cell repertoires in cytomegalovirus infection. Across the whole study: Both recently identified HLA-C-restricted and well-studied HLA-B-restricted CMV epitopes were used in the study. Indications came from public TCR beta signatures; they pointed to CMV infection and to a matching HLA type.

In regard to this clonotype: Its antigen is not identified.

Between the trimmed V and J ends, which lost 5 bases and 4 bases, there was a span of 14 bases. This CDR3 comprises 14 residues. Using its own MiXCR run on the reads, TCRdb lists one record per CDR3 protein. The sample carries 900,000 to 950,000 distinct CDR3 sequences, roughly 30% recorded once. Study-level points and caveats: HLA-C-restricted TCR beta clonotypes specific for CMV led the ex vivo response.

This chain joins TRBV12-3 or TRBV12-4 and TRBJ1-2, with D perhaps matching TRBD1 (6 bases). The source was cultured CD8+ T cells from PBMCs, collected from culture after CMV antigen stimulation. The sequence derives from a human donor in good health (CMV status not recorded). Some clones in this sample may be carry-over from other donors' samples. CDR3 protein: CASSQWDNGYGYTF. The CDR3 DNA reads as TGTGCCAGCAGTCAATGGGACAATGGCTATGGCTACACCTTC.